What follows is one T cell receptor (beta chain) and its context. The read ends 3 residues early relative to the CDR3; the germline J gene fills the gap. These data belong to a study of T cells in women clearing cervical HPV infection. CDR3 size: 14 residues. V dropped 0 bases and J dropped 6; count of bases not matched to a gene: 5. Only in-frame clones appear in the TCRdb table, and some are missing; sequencing was by immunoSEQ multiplex PCR. The table counts approximately 28,000 clones; 2.5% to 3% lies in the top ten. Sequencing input: blood buffy coat. This receptor was obtained from a woman between 18 and 70 years old with a cervical HPV16 infection that either progressed to CIN3+ or cleared (not recorded which). The genes are TRBV12-3 or TRBV12-4 and TRBJ2-7; 7 bases agree with TRBD2. CDR3 DNA, as far as it was read: TGTGCCAGCAGTTTAGCCAGTCCGGGGGGCGAG. Its translation: CASSLASPGGE. In full, the CDR3 reads CASSLASPGGEQYF.